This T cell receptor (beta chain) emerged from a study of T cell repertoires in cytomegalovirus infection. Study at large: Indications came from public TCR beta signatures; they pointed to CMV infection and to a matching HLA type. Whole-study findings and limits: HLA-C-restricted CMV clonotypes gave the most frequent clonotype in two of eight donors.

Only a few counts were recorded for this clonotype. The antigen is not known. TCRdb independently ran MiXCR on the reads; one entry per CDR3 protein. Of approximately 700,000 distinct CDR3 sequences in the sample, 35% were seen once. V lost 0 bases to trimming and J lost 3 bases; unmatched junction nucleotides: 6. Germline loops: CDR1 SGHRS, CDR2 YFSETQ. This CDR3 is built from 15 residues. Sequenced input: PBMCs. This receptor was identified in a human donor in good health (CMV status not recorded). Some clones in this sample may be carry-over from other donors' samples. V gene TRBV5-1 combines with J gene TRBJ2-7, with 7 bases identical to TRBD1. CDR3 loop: CASSLVTGEGYEQYF. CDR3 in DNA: TGCGCCAGCAGCTTGGTTACAGGGGAAGGCTACGAGCAGTACTTC.